The 31 T cell receptor beta chains reported below all come from one sample, sequenced in a study of blood T cell repertoires in COVID-19. Sequencing was performed with immunoSEQ multiplex PCR; in TCRdb, only in-frame clones are kept and a portion is missing. The sample includes 150,000 or so clones, 80% to 90% seen only once; the top ten take around 15%. Input material: peripheral blood. These receptors were collected from a woman aged 40-49 years with acute or convalescent COVID-19.

The chain has TRBV10-3 and TRBJ2-7; tentatively, D is TRBD2 (6 bases). Trimming pared 6 bases from V and 2 bases from J, leaving 11 bases between. The CDR3 contains 13 residues. Per germline, CDR1 ENHRY and CDR2 SYGVKD. CDR3 coding DNA: TGTGCCATCAGCCGGGACTCGGCCTACGAGCAGTACTTC. This encodes CAISRDSAYEQYF.

This rearrangement joins TRBV19 to TRBJ1-2; possible D gene TRBD1, 5 bases. With 7 bases removed from V and 3 bases from J, the gap between germline ends came to 12 bases. There are 13 residues in the CDR3. Looked up from germline, CDR1 is LNHDA and CDR2 is SQIVND (reference sequence). CDR3 sequence reads: CASISTDDYGYTF. The CDR3 DNA reads as TGTGCCAGTATCTCGACAGATGACTATGGCTACACCTTC.

V usage is TRBV25-1 and J usage is TRBJ2-7; 10 positions match TRBD2. Germline CDR1 and CDR2: MGHDK and SYGVNS. The trim removed 2 bases at V and 4 bases at J, leaving 8 bases unmatched. The CDR3 is made up of 16 amino acids. Written as DNA, the CDR3 is TGTGCCAGCAGTGAAAAGCGGGCTAGCGGGGGTTACGAGCAGTACTTC. It translates to CASSEKRASGGYEQYF.

About this clone itself: No DNA is shown, since the ends of the CDR3 on it are uncertain; the CDR3 is the one TCRdb lists. The chain joins TRBV3-1 (or the pseudogene TRBV3-2) to TRBJ1-2; TRBD1 is taken as the D call from the table, unchecked against the DNA. The CDR3 is made up of 14 amino acids, end residues included. Germline V gives CDR1 LGHDT, CDR2 YNNKEL (reference sequence). This CDR3 is CASSQATVLRGYTF.

This clone has only one observation. The chain has TRBV7-6 and TRBJ2-7; weak D call: TRBD1 (6 bases). CDR3 length: 13 amino acids. V gave up 0 bases and J gave up 4 bases, with 7 bases separating them. The germline CDR1 and CDR2 sequences are SGHVS and FNYEAQ. CDR3 nucleotides: TGTGCCAGCAGCTTAGCACAGGGTTACGAGCAGTACTTC. Translation gives CASSLAQGYEQYF.

The chain couples TRBV11-2 to TRBJ2-4; TRBD1 agrees at 7 bases. The V segment lost 5 bases and the J segment 0 bases; nucleotides outside the gene matches: 7. The germline V gene encodes CDR1 SGHAT and CDR2 FQNNGV. The CDR3 consists of 16 residues. CDR3 sequence: CASSLGQVLAKNIQYF. The CDR3 coding sequence is TGTGCCAGCAGCCTCGGACAGGTCCTAGCCAAAAACATTCAGTACTTC. The entire variable domain, with the rest obtained from reference TRBV11-2 and TRBJ2-4, is as follows: EAGVAQSPRYKIIEKRQSVAFWCNPISGHATLYWYQQILGQGPKLLIQFQNNGVVDDSQLPKDRFSAERLKGVDSTLKIQPAKLEDSAVYLCASSLGQVLAKNIQYFGAGTRLSVL.

The J gene is TRBJ2-3, the V gene TRBV2; 12 nucleotides line up with TRBD2. The CDR3 has 12 residues. Germline values: CDR1 SNHLY, CDR2 FYNNEI. The trim removed 5 bases at V and 15 bases at J, leaving 6 bases unmatched. The CDR3 loop reads CASSPGLAGLYF. The CDR3 DNA follows: TGTGCCAGCAGTCCGGGACTAGCGGGTCTTTATTTT.

The chain combines TRBV5-4 with TRBJ2-7; TRBD1 matches at 8 bases. The CDR3 has 15 amino acids. From germline, CDR1 is SGHNT and CDR2 YYREEE (reference sequence). V gave up 0 bases and J gave up 2 bases; unmatched junction bases: 4. Here the CDR3 DNA reads TGTGCCAGCAGCTTGGCTGAGACAGGGGCCTACGAGCAGTACTTC. This encodes CASSLAETGAYEQYF.

The CDR3 DNA follows: TGTGCCAGCAGCTTGGAGACAGGGGCGTCCAATCAGCCCCAGCATTTT. Translated, it gives CASSLETGASNQPQHF. The J gene is TRBJ1-5, the V gene TRBV5-6; 8 nucleotides align to TRBD1. CDR3 size: 16 residues. Germline assignment: CDR1 SGHDT and CDR2 YYEEEE. The V segment lost 0 bases and the J segment 3 bases; nucleotides outside the gene matches: 5.

This rearrangement joins TRBV4-1 to TRBJ1-5; D remains unclear. This CDR3 is 16 amino acids long. CDR1 is MGHRA, CDR2 YSYEKL, per germline. Trimming left V 0 bases short and J 2 bases short, with 11 bases between. The CDR3 loop is CASSQDSPRGNQPQHF. The CDR3 nucleotides read TGCGCCAGCAGCCAAGATTCCCCACGAGGCAATCAGCCCCAGCATTTT.

Only one count was recorded for this clone. The genes are TRBV5-6 and TRBJ2-3; TRBD1 aligns across 11 bases. This CDR3 comprises 15 residues. V lost 4 bases and J lost 5; bases outside the gene matches: 6. CDR1 is SGHDT and CDR2 is YYEEEE in the germline V gene. This CDR3 reads CASSLPGQGEDTQYF. CDR3 DNA: TGTGCCAGCAGCCTACCGGGACAGGGGGAAGATACGCAGTATTTT. The variable domain in full, with the rest retrieved from reference TRBV5-6 and TRBJ2-3, is DAGVTQSPTHLIKTRGQQVTLRCSPKSGHDTVSWYQQALGQGPQFIFQYYEEEERQRGNFPDRFSGHQFPNYSSELNVNALLLGDSALYLCASSLPGQGEDTQYFGPGTRLTVL.

The chain couples TRBV11-3 to TRBJ1-1; the match to TRBD1 covers 9 bases. Germline CDR1 and CDR2: SGHNT and YENEEA. This CDR3 is 15 amino acids long. Trimming removed 1 base from V and 6 bases from J; junction bases left unmatched: 6. The CDR3 nucleotides read TGTGCCAGCAGCTTAGTCGGACAGGGGCCCCCTGAAGCTTTCTTT. Its translation is CASSLVGQGPPEAFF. Filled out from reference TRBV11-3 and TRBJ1-1, the complete variable domain reads EAGVVQSPRYKIIEKKQPVAFWCNPISGHNTLYWYLQNLGQGPELLIRYENEEAVDDSQLPKDRFSAERLKGVDSTLKIQPAELGDSAVYLCASSLVGQGPPEAFFGQGTRLTVV.

V and J are TRBV7-7 and TRBJ2-1; TRBD2 matches 12 bases. After removal of 5 bases from V and 0 bases from J, the junction contained 5 bases not matched to a gene. The CDR3 runs to 17 residues. Germline values: CDR1 SSHAT, CDR2 FNYEAQ (reference sequence). CDR3 sequence: CASSRGLAGSSYNEQFF. The CDR3 DNA reads TGTGCCAGCAGCCGGGGACTAGCGGGTAGCTCCTACAATGAGCAGTTCTTC.

J is TRBJ2-1 and V is TRBV19; 7 bases line up with TRBD2. With 6 bases clipped from V and 1 base from J, the junction kept 6 bases outside the gene matches. Germline V gene data show CDR1 as LNHDA and CDR2 as SQIVND (reference sequence). CDR3 length equals 15 residues. The DNA for the CDR3 is TGTGCCAGTAGGGACGGGGGGTCGTCCTACAATGAGCAGTTCTTC. This codes for CASRDGGSSYNEQFF.

This clone was found a few times. The chain employs TRBV2 and TRBJ2-1, with 8 positions matching TRBD2. Germline V gene data show CDR1 as SNHLY and CDR2 as FYNNEI. This CDR3 has 16 amino acids. J lost 6 bases, V lost 1 base, and 8 bases had no gene match. CDR3: CASSEEGSGISNEQFF. In DNA form, the CDR3 reads TGTGCCAGCAGTGAAGAGGGTAGCGGGATATCCAATGAGCAGTTCTTC.

The rearrangement links TRBV3-1 (or the pseudogene TRBV3-2) to TRBJ1-1; D call uncertain. V was pared by 6 bases and J by 0 bases, with 11 bases between. Germline CDR1 is LGHDT and CDR2 is YNNKEL (reference sequence). The CDR3 has 14 residues. The CDR3 here is CASRPEGLNTEAFF. The CDR3 coding sequence is TGTGCCAGCAGACCCGAGGGTCTGAACACTGAAGCTTTCTTT.

This clone was picked up one time. The chain employs TRBV18 and TRBJ2-2; TRBD2 is a possible D gene (6 bases). This CDR3 is built from 17 residues. With 6 bases removed from V and 4 bases from J, the gap between germline ends came to 21 bases. Germline loops: CDR1 KGHSH, CDR2 LQKENI. The CDR3 protein is CASSLLTGEEGTGELFF. The CDR3 region has the DNA TGTGCCAGCTCCCTCTTGACGGGAGAAGAGGGCACCGGGGAGCTGTTTTTT.

This chain connects TRBV6-6 to TRBJ2-7, with D possibly matching TRBD1 (6 bases). Trimming removed 4 bases at V and 3 bases at J, with 13 bases between. CDR3 length: 14 amino acids. Germline CDR1 MNHNY, CDR2 SVGAGI (reference sequence). CDR3 sequence reads: CASSSETGLYEQYF. CDR3 sequence (DNA): TGTGCCAGCAGTTCTGAGACAGGTCTCTACGAGCAGTACTTC.

The chain couples TRBV2 to TRBJ1-6; D gene unclear. Trimming cost V 2 bases and J 0 bases, with 11 bases left between them. CDR1 is SNHLY, CDR2 FYNNEI, per germline. CDR3 length: 17 residues. The CDR3 here is CASSETEPSSYNSPLHF. Here the CDR3 DNA reads TGTGCCAGCAGTGAAACGGAGCCGAGCTCCTATAATTCACCCCTCCACTTT.

The V and J genes are TRBV19 and TRBJ1-2; a weak D match, TRBD1 (5 bases). Germline loops: CDR1 LNHDA, CDR2 SQIVND (reference sequence). The CDR3 runs 15 residues. The V gene lost 5 bases and the J gene lost 0 bases, with 13 bases spanning the gap. The CDR3 DNA reads as TGTGCCAGTAGTTCTCAGACAGACCCTAACTATGGCTACACCTTC. Protein product: CASSSQTDPNYGYTF.

The chain links TRBV27 to TRBJ1-5, with D unresolved. V was trimmed by 3 bases and J by 6 bases, leaving 12 bases between them. Germline CDR1 and CDR2: MNHEY and SMNVEV (reference sequence). The CDR3 loop spans 14 amino acids. The CDR3 nucleotides are TGTGCCAGCAGTTTTGGGCCGACTACTCAGCCCCAGCATTTT. Translating it yields CASSFGPTTQPQHF.

The chain carries TRBV4-1 and TRBJ2-2; tentative D call: TRBD2 (6 bases). The V and J ends lost 0 bases and 4 bases respectively, with 12 bases between them. Germline V gives CDR1 MGHRA, CDR2 YSYEKL. The CDR3 runs to 16 residues. The CDR3 sequence: CASSQDREPLTGELFF. CDR3 in DNA: TGCGCCAGCAGCCAAGATCGGGAGCCCCTCACCGGGGAGCTGTTTTTT.

The chain recombines TRBV4-1 with TRBJ1-5, with 10 bases matching TRBD1. CDR1 is MGHRA, CDR2 YSYEKL, per germline. The V segment lost 4 bases and the J segment 6 bases; nucleotides outside the gene matches: 6. This CDR3 region has 15 residues. The CDR3 loop reads CASSLRQGAFQPQHF. CDR3 nucleotides: TGCGCCAGCAGCCTCAGACAGGGGGCCTTTCAGCCCCAGCATTTT.

The rearrangement links TRBV7-3 to TRBJ2-3; tentatively, D is TRBD2 (6 bases). Germline V gene data show CDR1 as SGHTA and CDR2 as FQGTGA. The CDR3 runs to 15 residues. Trimming left V 4 bases short and J 0 bases short, with 11 bases between. In DNA, the CDR3 is TGTGCCAGCAGCTCATTAGCGGAGAGCACAGATACGCAGTATTTT. This translates into CASSSLAESTDTQYF.

J is TRBJ1-5 and V is TRBV7-3; D is unclear. In germline, CDR1 is SGHTA, CDR2 FQGTGA. The germline V and J ends were trimmed by 1 base and 2 bases, with 9 bases remaining between them. The CDR3 sequence is 15 residues long. CDR3 sequence: CASSLSGHGNQPQHF. CDR3 nucleotides: TGTGCCAGCAGCTTAAGTGGGCACGGCAATCAGCCCCAGCATTTT. Supplemented by reference TRBV7-3 and TRBJ1-5, the full variable domain reads GAGVSQTPSNKVTEKGKYVELRCDPISGHTALYWYRQSLGQGPEFLIYFQGTGAADDSGLPNDRFFAVRPEGSVSTLKIQRTERGDSAVYLCASSLSGHGNQPQHFGDGTRLSIL.

The chain recombines TRBV10-2 with TRBJ1-1; D uncertain. Between the trimmed V and J ends, which lost 4 bases and 4 bases, there was a span of 10 bases. This CDR3 contains 13 residues. Germline loops: CDR1 WSHSY, CDR2 SAAADI. CDR3 sequence: CASSAGGSTEAFF. The CDR3 region has the DNA TGCGCCAGCAGTGCGGGAGGAAGCACTGAAGCTTTCTTT.

DNA of the CDR3: TGTGCCAGCAGCCAAGATCGGGGCCGGGGGGAGAATGAAAAACTGTTTTTT. Its protein product is CASSQDRGRGENEKLFF. V is TRBV3-1 (or the pseudogene TRBV3-2) and J is TRBJ1-4, with D possibly being TRBD1 (5 bases). This CDR3 contains 17 residues. V lost 0 bases and J lost 5, with 16 bases in between. Germline V gives CDR1 LGHDT, CDR2 YNNKEL (reference sequence).

The rearrangement uses TRBV14 and TRBJ1-3; weak D call: TRBD1 (5 bases). Trimming removed 2 bases from V and 1 base from J, with 6 bases in between. CDR3 length: 14 amino acids. Germline V gene lookup returns CDR1 SGHDN and CDR2 FVKESK. The CDR3 sequence: CASSQTGSGNTIYF. CDR3 in DNA: TGTGCCAGCAGCCAAACAGGATCTGGAAACACCATATATTTT.

This clone was seen a handful of times. This chain links TRBV29-1 with TRBJ2-1, with D possibly TRBD1 on 7 matching bases. This CDR3 has 13 residues. The V gene lost 6 bases and the J gene lost 6 bases, with 15 bases spanning the gap. CDR1 and CDR2 (germline): SQVTM, ANQGSEA. CDR3 DNA sequence: TGCAGCGTAAGACAGGGACTTCTCAATGAGCAGTTCTTC. Protein product: CSVRQGLLNEQFF.

The chain is built from TRBV2 and TRBJ1-2; D uncertain. From germline, CDR1 is SNHLY and CDR2 FYNNEI. The length of the CDR3 is 12 residues. V was trimmed by 4 bases and J by 1 base, leaving 4 bases between them. This CDR3 is CASSGLNYGYTF. CDR3 sequence (DNA): TGTGCCAGCAGTGGGCTTAACTATGGCTACACCTTC.

The chain uses TRBV11-2 and TRBJ1-1; no clear D gene. V lost 5 bases and J 3 bases, leaving 7 bases between the germline ends. The CDR3 runs 12 residues. Germline assignment: CDR1 SGHAT and CDR2 FQNNGV. The CDR3 spells CASSTRYTEAFF. CDR3 coding DNA: TGTGCCAGCAGCACCCGGTACACTGAAGCTTTCTTT.